This T cell receptor beta chain was captured in a study of graft-versus-host responses after intestinal transplantation. V shed 7 bases and J 5 bases; nucleotides not matched to a gene: 19. CDR3 size: 18 residues. Germline assignment: CDR1 MGHRA and CDR2 YSYEKL. Turning to this clone: The target antigen is unknown.

Assay: immunoSEQ multiplex PCR; the TCRdb copy retains only in-frame clones and omits some. Of about 88,000 clones listed, 85% to 95% are singletons. The sample here was unstimulated CD4+ T cells sorted from spleen or lymph node cells, taken before transplant. The receptor comes from a human donor who was the organ donor for an intestinal transplant. The chain uses TRBV4-1 and TRBJ2-3; 9 bases agree with TRBD2. The CDR3 DNA reads as TGCGCCAGCACGGGCACTCGAGCCATAGCGGGAGTGGGAGATACGCAGTATTTT. It yields the protein CASTGTRAIAGVGDTQYF.